This TCR beta chain emerged from a study of shared clonotypes between healthy human individuals. Background on the study: CD4 naive cells filled three plates per donor, CD4 memory three, CD8 naive two and CD8 memory one.

The CDR3 contains 14 residues. The V end lost 3 bases, the J end lost 6 bases, and 11 bases lay between the germline ends. Germline V lookup: CDR1 MDHEN, CDR2 SYDVKM. Notes on this clone: Its antigen is as yet unknown.

Using immunoSEQ multiplex PCR, the repertoire was profiled, and TCRdb retains in-frame clones only, with some absent. The table shows about 960,000 clones, with roughly 72% occurring only once. Study-wide results and limits: For sorted subsets, rarefaction showed incomplete sequencing despite large depth.

Every donor, a Caucasian adult, lived in Nashville, Tennessee. V is TRBV28 and J is TRBJ1-4, with D unresolved. The receptor comes from a man aged 18 to 29 in good health. What was sequenced was memory CD4+ T cells sorted from blood. The subset was: CD45RA-negative fraction. The CDR3 DNA reads as TGTGCCAGCAGTTTCAACTCAGCGGATGAAAAACTGTTTTTT. Amino acids: CASSFNSADEKLFF.